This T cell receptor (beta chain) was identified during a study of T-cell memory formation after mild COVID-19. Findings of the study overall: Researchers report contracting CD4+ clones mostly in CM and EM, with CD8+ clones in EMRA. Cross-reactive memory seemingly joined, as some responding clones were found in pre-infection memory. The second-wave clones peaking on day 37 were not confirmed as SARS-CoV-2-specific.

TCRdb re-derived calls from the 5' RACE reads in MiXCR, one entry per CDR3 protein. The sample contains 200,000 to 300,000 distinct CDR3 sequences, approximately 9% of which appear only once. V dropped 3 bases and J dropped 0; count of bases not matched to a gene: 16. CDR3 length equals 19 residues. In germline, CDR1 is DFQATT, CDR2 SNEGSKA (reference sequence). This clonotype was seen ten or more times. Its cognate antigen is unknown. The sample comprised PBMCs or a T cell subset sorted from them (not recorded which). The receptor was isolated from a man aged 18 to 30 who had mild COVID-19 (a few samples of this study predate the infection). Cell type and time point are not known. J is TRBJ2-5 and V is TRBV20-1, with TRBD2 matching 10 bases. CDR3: CSASGQRGGKWENQETQYF. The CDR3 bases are TGCAGTGCTAGCGGCCAGCGGGGGGGCAAATGGGAAAACCAAGAGACCCAGTACTTC.